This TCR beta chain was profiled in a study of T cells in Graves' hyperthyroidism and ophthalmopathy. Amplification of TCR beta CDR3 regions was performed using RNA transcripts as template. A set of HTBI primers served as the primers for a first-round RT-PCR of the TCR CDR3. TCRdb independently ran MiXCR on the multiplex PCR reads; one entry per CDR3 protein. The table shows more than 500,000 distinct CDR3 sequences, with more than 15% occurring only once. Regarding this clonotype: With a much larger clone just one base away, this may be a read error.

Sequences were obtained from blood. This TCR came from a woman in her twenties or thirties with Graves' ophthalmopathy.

The CDR3 spells CASSFEGWNPPLHF. In DNA form, the CDR3 reads TGTGCCAGCAGTTTCGAGGGTTGGAATCCACCCCTCCACTTT. This chain joins TRBV12-3 or TRBV12-4 and TRBJ1-6; no clear D gene. This CDR3 is 14 amino acids long. Between the trimmed V and J ends, which lost 3 bases and 11 bases, there was a span of 14 bases.